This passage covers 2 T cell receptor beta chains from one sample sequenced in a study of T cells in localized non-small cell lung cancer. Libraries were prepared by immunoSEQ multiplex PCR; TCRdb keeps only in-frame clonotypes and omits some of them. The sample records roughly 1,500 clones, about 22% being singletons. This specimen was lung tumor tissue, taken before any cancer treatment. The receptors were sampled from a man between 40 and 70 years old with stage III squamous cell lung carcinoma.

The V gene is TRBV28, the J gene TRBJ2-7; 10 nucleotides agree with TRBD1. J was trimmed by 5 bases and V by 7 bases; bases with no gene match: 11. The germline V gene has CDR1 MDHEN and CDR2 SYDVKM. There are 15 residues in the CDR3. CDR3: CASTTMPGQGHEQYF. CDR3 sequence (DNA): TGTGCCAGCACTACTATGCCGGGACAGGGGCACGAGCAGTACTTC.

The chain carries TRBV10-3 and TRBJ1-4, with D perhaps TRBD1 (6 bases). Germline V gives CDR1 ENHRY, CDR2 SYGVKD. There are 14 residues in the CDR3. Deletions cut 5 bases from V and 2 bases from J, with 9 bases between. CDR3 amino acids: CAISSGATNEKLFF. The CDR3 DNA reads TGTGCCATCAGTTCAGGGGCCACTAATGAAAAACTGTTTTTT.